This T cell receptor beta chain stems from a study of T cells after yellow fever vaccination. General study findings and limits: Primary-vaccination clones mostly resurfaced post-booster (96% CD4, more than 85% CD8).

The CDR3 is made up of 14 amino acids. Trimming shortened V by 1 base and J by 5 bases, and 8 bases separated the two germline ends. Germline-derived CDR1 and CDR2 are MGHRA and YSYEKL. There are many counts of this clonotype. Its antigen is as yet unknown. The CDR3 ends on some other residue instead of the conserved phenylalanine or tryptophan, so this is likely a read error. MiXCR was run by TCRdb on the 5' RACE reads, yielding one entry per CDR3 protein. This sample has tens of thousands of distinct CDR3 sequences, with around 6.5% found just once. This TCR was sampled from a man between 18 and 35 years old who received the YFV17D yellow fever vaccine. The sample in question was CD8+ T cells sorted from PBMCs, obtained about 5 days after the first yellow fever vaccination. This chain joins TRBV4-1 and TRBJ2-2, with D hard to call. The CDR3 region is CASSQGPSTGELFS. CDR3 DNA: TGCGCCAGCAGCCAAGGCCCGTCTACCGGGGAGCTGTTTTCT.